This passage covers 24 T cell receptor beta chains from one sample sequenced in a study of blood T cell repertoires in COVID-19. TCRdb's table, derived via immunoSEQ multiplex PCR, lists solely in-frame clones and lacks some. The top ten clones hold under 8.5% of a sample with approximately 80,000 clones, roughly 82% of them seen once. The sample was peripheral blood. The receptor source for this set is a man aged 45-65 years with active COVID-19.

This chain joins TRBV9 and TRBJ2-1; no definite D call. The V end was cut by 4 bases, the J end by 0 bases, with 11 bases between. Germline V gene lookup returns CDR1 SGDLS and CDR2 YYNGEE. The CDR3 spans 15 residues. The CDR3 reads CASSPLYSSYNEQFF. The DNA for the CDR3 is TGTGCCAGCAGCCCCCTATACAGCTCCTACAATGAGCAGTTCTTC. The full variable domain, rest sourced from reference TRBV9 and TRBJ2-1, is DSGVTQTPKHLITATGQRVTLRCSPRSGDLSVYWYQQSLDQGLQFLIQYYNGEERAKGNILERFSAQQFPDLHSELNLSSLELGDSALYFCASSPLYSSYNEQFFGPGTRLTVL.

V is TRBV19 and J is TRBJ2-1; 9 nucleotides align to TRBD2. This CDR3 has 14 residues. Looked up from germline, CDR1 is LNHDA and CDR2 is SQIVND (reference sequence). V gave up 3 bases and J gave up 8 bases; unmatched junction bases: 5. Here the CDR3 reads CASSMASGVHEQFF. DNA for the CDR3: TGTGCCAGTAGTATGGCTAGCGGGGTGCATGAGCAGTTCTTC.

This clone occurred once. The CDR3: CASSLKQGGFNEQFF. In nucleotides, the CDR3 is TGTGCCAGCAGCTTAAAACAGGGTGGATTCAATGAGCAGTTCTTC. This chain links TRBV7-3 with TRBJ2-1; D possibly corresponds to TRBD1 (6 bases). The length of the CDR3 is 15 residues. Trimming took 1 base from V and 6 from J, leaving 13 bases between them. Germline CDR1 is SGHTA and CDR2 is FQGTGA.

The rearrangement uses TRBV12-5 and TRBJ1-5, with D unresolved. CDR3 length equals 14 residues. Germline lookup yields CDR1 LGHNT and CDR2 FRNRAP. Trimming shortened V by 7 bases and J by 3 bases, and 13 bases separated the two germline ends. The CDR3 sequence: CASAYDNANQPQHF. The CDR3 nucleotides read TGTGCTAGTGCCTACGATAACGCCAATCAGCCCCAGCATTTT.

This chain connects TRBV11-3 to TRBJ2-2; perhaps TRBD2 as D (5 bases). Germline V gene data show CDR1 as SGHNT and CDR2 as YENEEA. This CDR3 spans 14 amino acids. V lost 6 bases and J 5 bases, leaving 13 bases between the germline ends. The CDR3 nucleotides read TGTGCCAGCAGTTCGCTCCGGGGAACCGGGGAGCTGTTTTTT. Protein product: CASSSLRGTGELFF.

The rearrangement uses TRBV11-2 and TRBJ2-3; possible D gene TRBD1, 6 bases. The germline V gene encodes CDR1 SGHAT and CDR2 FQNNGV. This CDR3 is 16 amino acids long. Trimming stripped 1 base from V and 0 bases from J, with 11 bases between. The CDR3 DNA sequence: TGTGCCAGCAGCTTAGTGGGGGCCGCTAGCACAGATACGCAGTATTTT. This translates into CASSLVGAASTDTQYF.

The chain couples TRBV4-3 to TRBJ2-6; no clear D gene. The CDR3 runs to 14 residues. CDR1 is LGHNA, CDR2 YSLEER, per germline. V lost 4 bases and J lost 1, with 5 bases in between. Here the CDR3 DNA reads TGCGCCAGCAGCCGGGCGTCTGGGGCCAACGTCCTGACTTTC. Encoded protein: CASSRASGANVLTF.

The chain's CDR3 is CASSGLPLVETQYF. The CDR3 DNA follows: TGTGCCAGCAGTGGACTACCCCTTGTAGAGACCCAGTACTTC. The rearrangement uses TRBV2 and TRBJ2-5, with D perhaps matching TRBD2 (5 bases). This CDR3 comprises 14 residues. CDR1 is SNHLY and CDR2 is FYNNEI in the germline V gene. Deletions cut 4 bases from V and 4 bases from J, with 13 bases between.

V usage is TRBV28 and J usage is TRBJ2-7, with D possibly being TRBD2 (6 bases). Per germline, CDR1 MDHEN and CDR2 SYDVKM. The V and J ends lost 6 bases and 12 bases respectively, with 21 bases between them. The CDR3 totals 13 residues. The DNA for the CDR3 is TGTGCCAGCAGCAGAGGGGACTTACCCAGGCCGTACTTC. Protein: CASSRGDLPRPYF. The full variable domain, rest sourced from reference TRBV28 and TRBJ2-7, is DVKVTQSSRYLVKRTGEKVFLECVQDMDHENMFWYRQDPGLGLRLIYFSYDVKMKEKGDIPEGYSVSREKKERFSLILESASTNQTSMYLCASSRGDLPRPYFGPGTRLTVT.

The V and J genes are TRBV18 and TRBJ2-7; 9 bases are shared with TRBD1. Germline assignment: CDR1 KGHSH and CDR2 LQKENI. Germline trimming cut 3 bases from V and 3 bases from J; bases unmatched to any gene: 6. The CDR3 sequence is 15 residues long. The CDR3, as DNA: TGTGCCAGCTCACCTCGACCGGGACAGGGCTACGAGCAGTACTTC. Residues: CASSPRPGQGYEQYF.

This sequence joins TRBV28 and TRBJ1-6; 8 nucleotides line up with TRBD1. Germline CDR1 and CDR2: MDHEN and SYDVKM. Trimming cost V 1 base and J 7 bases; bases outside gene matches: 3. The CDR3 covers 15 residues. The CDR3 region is CASSLSRTGNSPLHF. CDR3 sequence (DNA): TGTGCCAGCAGTTTATCAAGGACAGGGAATTCACCCCTCCACTTT.

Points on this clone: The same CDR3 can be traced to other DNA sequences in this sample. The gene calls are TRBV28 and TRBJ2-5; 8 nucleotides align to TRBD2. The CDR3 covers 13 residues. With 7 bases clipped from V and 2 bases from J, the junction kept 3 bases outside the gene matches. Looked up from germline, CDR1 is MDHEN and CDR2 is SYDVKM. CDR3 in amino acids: CASKRGGQETQYF. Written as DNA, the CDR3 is TGTGCCAGCAAACGGGGGGGTCAAGAGACCCAGTACTTC.

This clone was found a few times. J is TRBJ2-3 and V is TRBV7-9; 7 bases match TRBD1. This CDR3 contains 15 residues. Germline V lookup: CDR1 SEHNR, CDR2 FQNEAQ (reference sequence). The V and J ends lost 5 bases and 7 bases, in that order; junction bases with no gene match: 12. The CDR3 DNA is TGTGCCAGCAGCCCTCCTTTCAGACAGGGTAATACGCAGTATTTT. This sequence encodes CASSPPFRQGNTQYF.

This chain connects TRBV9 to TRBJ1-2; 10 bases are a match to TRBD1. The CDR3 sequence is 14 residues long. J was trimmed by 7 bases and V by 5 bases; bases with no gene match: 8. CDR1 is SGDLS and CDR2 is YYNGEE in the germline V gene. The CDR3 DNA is TGTGCCAGCAGGGGGGACAGGGGTTTTCCTGGCTACACCTTC. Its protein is CASRGDRGFPGYTF.

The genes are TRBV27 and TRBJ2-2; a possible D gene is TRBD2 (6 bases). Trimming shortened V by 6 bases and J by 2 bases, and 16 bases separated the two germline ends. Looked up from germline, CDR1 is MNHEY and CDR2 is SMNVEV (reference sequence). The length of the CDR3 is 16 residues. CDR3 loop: CASRGFRRGNTGELFF. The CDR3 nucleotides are TGTGCCAGCAGGGGGTTCAGGCGGGGTAACACCGGGGAGCTGTTTTTT.

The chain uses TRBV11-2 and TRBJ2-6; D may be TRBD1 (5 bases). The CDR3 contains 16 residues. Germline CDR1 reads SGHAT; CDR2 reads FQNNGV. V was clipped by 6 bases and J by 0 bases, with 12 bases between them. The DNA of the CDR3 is TGTGCCAGCAGACCCCAGGGATTCTCTGGGGCCAACGTCCTGACTTTC. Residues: CASRPQGFSGANVLTF.

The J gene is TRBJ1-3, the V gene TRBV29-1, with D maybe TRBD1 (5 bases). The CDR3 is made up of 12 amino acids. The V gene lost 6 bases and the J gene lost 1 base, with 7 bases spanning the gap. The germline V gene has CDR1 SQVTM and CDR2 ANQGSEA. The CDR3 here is CSVGGSGNTIYF. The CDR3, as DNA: TGCAGCGTGGGGGGGTCTGGAAACACCATATATTTT. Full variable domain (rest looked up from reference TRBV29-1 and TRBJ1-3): SAVISQKPSRDICQRGTSLTIQCQVDSQVTMMFWYRQQPGQSLTLIATANQGSEATYESGFVIDKFPISRPNLTFSTLTVSNMSPEDSSIYLCSVGGSGNTIYFGEGSWLTVV.

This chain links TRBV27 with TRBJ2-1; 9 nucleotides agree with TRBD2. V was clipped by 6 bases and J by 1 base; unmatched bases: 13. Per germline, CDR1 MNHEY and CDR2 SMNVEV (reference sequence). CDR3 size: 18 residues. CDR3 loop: CASSPGAGGPSSYNEQFF. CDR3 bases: TGTGCCAGCAGCCCTGGGGCGGGAGGGCCCTCGTCCTACAATGAGCAGTTCTTC.

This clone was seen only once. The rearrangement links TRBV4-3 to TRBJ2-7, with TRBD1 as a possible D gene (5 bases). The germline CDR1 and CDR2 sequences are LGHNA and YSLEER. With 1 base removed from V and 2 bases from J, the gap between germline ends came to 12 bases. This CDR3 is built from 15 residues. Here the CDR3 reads CASSQGASGTYEQYF. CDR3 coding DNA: TGCGCCAGCAGCCAAGGGGCGTCAGGGACCTACGAGCAGTACTTC.

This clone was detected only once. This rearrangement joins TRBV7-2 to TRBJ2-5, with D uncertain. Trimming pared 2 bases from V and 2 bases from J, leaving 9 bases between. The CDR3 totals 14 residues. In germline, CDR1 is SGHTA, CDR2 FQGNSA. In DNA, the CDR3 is TGTGCCAGCAGCTTATCGTCCACTCAAGAGACCCAGTACTTC. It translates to CASSLSSTQETQYF.

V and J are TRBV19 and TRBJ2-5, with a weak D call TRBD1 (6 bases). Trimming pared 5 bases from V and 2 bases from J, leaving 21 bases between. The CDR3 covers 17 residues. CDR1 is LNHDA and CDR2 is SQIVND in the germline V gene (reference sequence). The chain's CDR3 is CASSRPRGSHPQETQYF. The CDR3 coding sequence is TGTGCCAGTAGTCGCCCCAGGGGCAGCCATCCGCAAGAGACCCAGTACTTC. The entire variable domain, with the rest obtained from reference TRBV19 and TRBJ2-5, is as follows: DGGITQSPKYLFRKEGQNVTLSCEQNLNHDAMYWYRQDPGQGLRLIYYSQIVNDFQKGDIAEGYSVSREKKESFPLTVTSAQKNPTAFYLCASSRPRGSHPQETQYFGPGTRLLVL.

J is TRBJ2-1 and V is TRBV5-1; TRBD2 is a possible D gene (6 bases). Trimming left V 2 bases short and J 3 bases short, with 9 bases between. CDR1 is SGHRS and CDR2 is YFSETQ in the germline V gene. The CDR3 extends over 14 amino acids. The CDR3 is CASSFRENYNEQFF. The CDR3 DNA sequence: TGCGCCAGCAGCTTCCGGGAGAACTACAATGAGCAGTTCTTC.

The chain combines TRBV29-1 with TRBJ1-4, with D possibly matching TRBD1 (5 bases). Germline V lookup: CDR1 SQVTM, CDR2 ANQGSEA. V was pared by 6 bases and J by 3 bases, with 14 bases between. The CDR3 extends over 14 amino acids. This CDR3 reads CSVRWEGPNEKLFF. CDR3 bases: TGCAGCGTGCGATGGGAGGGACCTAATGAAAAACTGTTTTTT.

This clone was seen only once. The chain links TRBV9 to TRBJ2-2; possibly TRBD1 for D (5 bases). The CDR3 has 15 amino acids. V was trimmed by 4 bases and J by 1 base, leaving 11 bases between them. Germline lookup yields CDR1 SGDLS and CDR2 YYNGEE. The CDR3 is CASSSRQQNTGELFF. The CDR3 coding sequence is TGTGCCAGCAGCTCACGACAGCAGAACACCGGGGAGCTGTTTTTT.